One sample yielded the 5 T cell receptor beta chains listed below, sequenced in a study of shared clonotypes between healthy human individuals. Produced via immunoSEQ multiplex PCR; TCRdb's table is partial and in-frame only. The table lists under 600,000 clones, around 97% of them singletons, with about 0.06% in the top ten. Sequencing was done on a sample of naive CD4+ T cells sorted from blood. Specified subset: CD45RA+ positively selected. These receptors came from a woman in her 30s in good health.

The gene calls are TRBV11-2 and TRBJ2-5, with 8 bases matching TRBD1. Germline CDR1 is SGHAT and CDR2 is FQNNGV. V was pared by 5 bases and J by 4 bases, with 12 bases of the junction left unmatched. The CDR3 length is 16 residues. CDR3 nucleotides: TGTGCCAGCAGCATCCATCCAGGACAGGGCGGAGAGACCCAGTACTTC. This encodes CASSIHPGQGGETQYF.

This chain links TRBV15 with TRBJ1-1; D might be TRBD1 (6 bases). The V and J ends lost 6 bases and 0 bases respectively, with 17 bases between them. The CDR3 totals 16 residues. The germline CDR1 and CDR2 sequences are LNHNV and YYDKDF (reference sequence). CDR3: CATSPQGNRVNTEAFF. The CDR3 bases are TGTGCCACCAGTCCGCAGGGAAACAGGGTGAACACTGAAGCTTTCTTT.

V gene TRBV5-4 combines with J gene TRBJ1-5, with 10 bases that match TRBD1. The CDR3 sequence is 15 residues long. J gave up 5 bases and V 0 bases, and 2 bases lay outside the gene matches. Germline CDR1 is SGHNT and CDR2 is YYREEE (reference sequence). CDR3 nucleotide sequence: TGTGCCAGCAGCTTGGGACAGGGGGCAGATCAGCCCCAGCATTTT. It codes for CASSLGQGADQPQHF.

The chain is built from TRBV11-2 and TRBJ2-3; D might be TRBD2 (5 bases). Germline loops: CDR1 SGHAT, CDR2 FQNNGV. CDR3 size: 16 residues. The V gene lost 1 base and the J gene lost 2 bases, with 13 bases spanning the gap. CDR3 nucleotide sequence: TGTGCCAGCAGCTTAGCCTTACCGGGGATCACAGATACGCAGTATTTT. Translated: CASSLALPGITDTQYF.

The V and J genes are TRBV5-1 and TRBJ2-2, with D unresolved. The CDR3 length is 15 residues. The germline V gene encodes CDR1 SGHRS and CDR2 YFSETQ. V dropped 0 bases and J dropped 3 bases, with 9 bases sitting between them. The CDR3 here is CASSLAASHTGELFF. In DNA form, the CDR3 reads TGCGCCAGCAGCTTGGCCGCCAGTCACACCGGGGAGCTGTTTTTT.